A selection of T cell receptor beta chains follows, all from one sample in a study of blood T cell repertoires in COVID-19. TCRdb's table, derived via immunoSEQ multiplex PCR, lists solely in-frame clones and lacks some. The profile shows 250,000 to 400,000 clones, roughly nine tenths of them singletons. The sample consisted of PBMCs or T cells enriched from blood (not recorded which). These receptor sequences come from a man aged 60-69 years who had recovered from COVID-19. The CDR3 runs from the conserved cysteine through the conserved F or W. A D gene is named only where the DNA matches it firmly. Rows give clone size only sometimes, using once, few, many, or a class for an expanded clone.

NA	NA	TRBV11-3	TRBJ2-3	TGTGCCAGCAGCCCGAGATTTCTAGCGACAGATACGCAGTATTTT	CASSPRFLATDTQYF
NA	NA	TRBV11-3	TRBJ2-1	TGTGCCAGCAGCTTCGGATTGGGGGCTAGATACAATGAGCAGTTCTTC	CASSFGLGARYNEQFF
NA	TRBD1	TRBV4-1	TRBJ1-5	TGCGCCAGCAGCCAAGATCCTCCGAGACAGGGAAGAAATCAGCCCCAGCATTTT	CASSQDPPRQGRNQPQHF
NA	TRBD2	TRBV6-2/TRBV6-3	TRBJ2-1	TGTGCCAGCAGTTTAGCGGGACTAGCGGGGGGCTCAGTCGATGGGCAGTTCTTC	CASSLAGLAGGSVDGQFF
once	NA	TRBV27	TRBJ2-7	TGTGCCAGCAGACGGACAGTTTACGAGCAGTACTTC	CASRRTVYEQYF
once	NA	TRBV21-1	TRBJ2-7	TGTGCCAGCAGCCCAAAGGACAAGACCTACGAGCAGTACTTC	CASSPKDKTYEQYF
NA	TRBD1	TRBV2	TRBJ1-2	TGTGCCAGCAGAGCCTCCACCTCCGACAGGGCCTATGGCTACACCTTC	CASRASTSDRAYGYTF
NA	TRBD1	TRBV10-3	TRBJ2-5	TGTGCCATCAGTTCGAGACAGGGTGGGGAGACCCAGTACTTC	CAISSRQGGETQYF
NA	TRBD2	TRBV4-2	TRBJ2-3	TGTGCCAGCAGCCACGGGACTAGCGGGGGGGCCGTCACAGATACGCAGTATTTT	CASSHGTSGGAVTDTQYF
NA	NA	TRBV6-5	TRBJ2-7	TGTGCCAGCAGTTCCCGGACAGCCTCCTACGAGCAGTACTTC	CASSSRTASYEQYF
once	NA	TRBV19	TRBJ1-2	TGTGCCAGCAGAAGGCCCGAAGAGGGCTATGGCTACACCTTC	CASRRPEEGYGYTF
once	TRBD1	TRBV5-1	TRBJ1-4	TGCGCCAGCAGCGAGGGACAGGGTCATGAAAAACTGTTTTTT	CASSEGQGHEKLFF
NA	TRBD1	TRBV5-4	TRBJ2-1	TGTGCCAGCAGAGACGGGACAGGAAGGTCGGATGAGCAGTTCTTC	CASRDGTGRSDEQFF
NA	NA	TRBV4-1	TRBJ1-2	TGCGCCAGCAGCCATGCCCTGCCGGGTAGGAACTATGGCTACACCTTC	CASSHALPGRNYGYTF
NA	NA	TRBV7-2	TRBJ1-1	TGTGCCAGCAGCCCCCAGACACCCATGAACACTGAAGCTTTCTTT	CASSPQTPMNTEAFF
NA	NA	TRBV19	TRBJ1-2	TGTGCCAGTAGTAGCAGGGGAGCGGAGGGCTACACCTTC	CASSSRGAEGYTF
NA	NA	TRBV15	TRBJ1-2	TGTGCCACCAGCAGAGATCGAGGGTTCTATGGCTACACCTTC	CATSRDRGFYGYTF
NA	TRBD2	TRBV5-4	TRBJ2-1	TGTGCCAGCAGCGGTAGGCTAGCGGGAGGCAATGAGCAGTTCTTC	CASSGRLAGGNEQFF
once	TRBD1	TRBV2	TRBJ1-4	TGTGCCAGCAGTGCCTCCGTGACAGGGGGTGAAAAACTGTTTTTT	CASSASVTGGEKLFF
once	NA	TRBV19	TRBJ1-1	TGTGCCAGTAGCAAACAGGGAGGGGGCACTGAAGCTTTCTTT	CASSKQGGGTEAFF
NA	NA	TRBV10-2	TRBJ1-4	TGCGCCAGCACCCGGGGGGTTTGGGAAAAACTGTTTTTT	CASTRGVWEKLFF
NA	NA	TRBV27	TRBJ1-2	TGTGCCAGCAGTCCCTCTACGCTGTATGGCTACACCTTC	CASSPSTLYGYTF
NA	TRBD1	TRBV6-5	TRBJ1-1	TGTGCCAGCAACCGGGACAGGGGGAACACTGAAGCTTTCTTT	CASNRDRGNTEAFF
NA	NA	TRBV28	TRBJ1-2	TGTGCCAGCAGCCTGGGGGGGGCGTATGGCTACACCTTC	CASSLGGAYGYTF
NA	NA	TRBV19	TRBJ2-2	TGTGCCAGTAGTTTAGGACAGATCACCGGGGAGCTGTTTTTT	CASSLGQITGELFF
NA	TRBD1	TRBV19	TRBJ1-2	TGTGCCAGTAAAGGGGGCCTGACATTTAACTATGGCTACACCTTC	CASKGGLTFNYGYTF
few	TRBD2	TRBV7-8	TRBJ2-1	TGTGCCAGCAGCTTAGCGAAAGGAACGGGAGGGTCTAAGACCTACAATGAGCAGTTCTTC	CASSLAKGTGGSKTYNEQFF
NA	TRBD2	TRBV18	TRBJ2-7	TGTGCCAGCTCCCCCGGGACTAGCGGGGGGGCGTCCTACGAGCAGTACTTC	CASSPGTSGGASYEQYF
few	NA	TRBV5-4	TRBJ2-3	TGTGCCAGCAGCTCGGTCTCTGAGCAGTATTTT	CASSSVSEQYF
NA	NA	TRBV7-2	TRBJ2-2	TGTGCCAGCAATTTGGCAGGCCCCACCGGGGAGCTGTTTTTT	CASNLAGPTGELFF
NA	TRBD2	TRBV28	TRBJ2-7	TGTGCCAGCAGCCGGGGCCTTGGGACTAGCGGAACCTACGAGCAGTACTTC	CASSRGLGTSGTYEQYF
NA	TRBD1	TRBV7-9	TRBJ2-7	TGTGCCAGCAGCTTAGCTGGGGACAGAGCCCCCTACGAGCAGTACTTC	CASSLAGDRAPYEQYF
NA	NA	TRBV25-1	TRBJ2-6	TGTGCCAGCGCCCGTGGAGGCTCTGGGGCCAACGTCCTGACTTTC	CASARGGSGANVLTF
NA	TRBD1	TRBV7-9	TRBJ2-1	TGTGCCAGCAGCCAGACAGGGACTGAGCAGTTCTTC	CASSQTGTEQFF
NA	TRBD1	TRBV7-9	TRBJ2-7	TGTGCCAGCAGCCCCGCCGGACAGGCAGTATCGGGCGAGCAGTACTTC	CASSPAGQAVSGEQYF
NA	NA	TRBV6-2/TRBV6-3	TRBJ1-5	TGTGCCAGCAGTTACTCCTCGCTACCCGGGACATACCAGCCCCAGCATTTT	CASSYSSLPGTYQPQHF
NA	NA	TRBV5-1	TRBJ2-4	TGCGCCAGCAGCTTGGACGGGGGGCCCTCCCTACCAAACATTCAGTACTTC	CASSLDGGPSLPNIQYF
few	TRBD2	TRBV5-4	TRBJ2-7	TGTGCCAGCAGCACCGGGACTAGCGGGAGGTTGGGAGAGCAGTACTTC	CASSTGTSGRLGEQYF
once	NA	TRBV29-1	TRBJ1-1	TGCAGCGTTGCGTGGCGGGGGAACACTGAAGCTTTCTTT	CSVAWRGNTEAFF
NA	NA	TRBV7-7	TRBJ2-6	TGTGCTAGCAGCCCAATCAGGGGCACTGGGGCCAACGTCCTGACTTTC	CASSPIRGTGANVLTF
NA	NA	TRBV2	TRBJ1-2	TGTGCCAGCAGAACTCTAGGTGGTGGCTACACCTTC	CASRTLGGGYTF
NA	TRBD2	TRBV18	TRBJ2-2	TGTGCCAGCTCAAGGACTAGCGGGAGGGCCGTCGACACCGGGGAGCTGTTTTTT	CASSRTSGRAVDTGELFF
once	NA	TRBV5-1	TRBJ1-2	TGCGCCAGCAGCTTAAAAACTACAGGCGACGGCTACACCTTC	CASSLKTTGDGYTF
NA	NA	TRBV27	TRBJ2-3	TGTGCCAGCAGTCGCGGTCCGGTATTAAGCACAGATACGCAGTATTTT	CASSRGPVLSTDTQYF
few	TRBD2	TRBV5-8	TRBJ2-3	TGTGCCAGCAGCTTGGGGGGACTATCAGGAGATACGCAGTATTTT	CASSLGGLSGDTQYF
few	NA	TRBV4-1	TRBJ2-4	TGCGCCAGCATGGACACTCCATTAGCCAAAAACATTCAGTACTTC	CASMDTPLAKNIQYF
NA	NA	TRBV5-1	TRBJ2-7	TGCGCCAGCAGCTTATCCGGGTACGAGCAGTACTTC	CASSLSGYEQYF
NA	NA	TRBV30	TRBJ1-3	TGTGCCTGGACCCGTGACGGACACTCTGGAAACACCATATATTTT	CAWTRDGHSGNTIYF
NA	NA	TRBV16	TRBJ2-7	TGTGCCAGCAGCCAGGGGAGAGGGAGCTCCTACGAGCAGTACTTC	CASSQGRGSSYEQYF
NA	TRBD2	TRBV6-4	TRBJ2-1	TGTGCCAGCAGTGAGCTAGCGGGAGGCAATGAGCAGTTCTTC	CASSELAGGNEQFF
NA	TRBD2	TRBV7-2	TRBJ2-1	TGTGCCAGCAGCGCCCTTAGCGGGGGGTCTATAGAGCAGTTCTTC	CASSALSGGSIEQFF
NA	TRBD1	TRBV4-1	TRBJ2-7	TGCGCCAGCAGCCAAGAGGACAGGGGTTACGAGCAGTACTTC	CASSQEDRGYEQYF
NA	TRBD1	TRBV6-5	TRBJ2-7	TGTGCCAGCCGGGGGACAGGGAGGATTTACTACGAGCAGTACTTC	CASRGTGRIYYEQYF
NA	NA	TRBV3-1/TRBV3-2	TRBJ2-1	TGTGCCAGCAGCCAAGTCCGCAATGAGCAGTTCTTC	CASSQVRNEQFF
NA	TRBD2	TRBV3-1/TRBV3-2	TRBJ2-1	TGTGCCAGCAGCCAATACCTAGCGGTTGTTGATGAGCAGTTCTTC	CASSQYLAVVDEQFF
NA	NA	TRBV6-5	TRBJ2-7	TGTGCCAGCAGTTACGAGGGTCTGGTAGGCGAGCAGTACTTC	CASSYEGLVGEQYF
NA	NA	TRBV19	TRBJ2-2	TGTGCCAGTAGTCCTCACTATCCCGGGGAGCTGTTTTTT	CASSPHYPGELFF
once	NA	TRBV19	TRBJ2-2	TGTGCCAGTAGCAAGGGGGCGAACACCGGGGAGCTGTTTTTT	CASSKGANTGELFF
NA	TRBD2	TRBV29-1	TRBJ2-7	TGCAGCGTTGCGATGGCGGGAGTAGAGCAGTACTTC	CSVAMAGVEQYF